This TCR beta chain derives from a study of blood T cells in healthy people across ages. PCR was performed a second time for about 6 to 12 cycles using a sample-barcoded 5' primer and a J-beta primer mix. TCRdb used MiXCR to reprocess the 5' RACE reads, holding one entry per CDR3 protein. Here the sample spans around 1,500,000 distinct CDR3 sequences, over 25% being singletons. V was clipped by 1 base and J by 7 bases; unmatched bases: 7. CDR3 length: 15 amino acids. In this sample, this clonotype turned up many times. The TCR originated in a woman aged 25 to 39 in good health. The V call is TRBV12-3 or TRBV12-4, the J call TRBJ2-1, with 7 bases matching TRBD2. Material for sequencing was blood. CDR3 sequence: CASSLGGAGLNEQFF. The CDR3 bases are TGTGCCAGCAGTTTAGGGGGAGCGGGGTTAAATGAGCAGTTCTTC.